The sequence of this T cell receptor beta chain was determined in a study of beta chain features in type 1 diabetes. One heparinised draw of blood, averaging about 120 mL, came from each donor. Naive, central memory, regulatory and stem cell-like memory cells within the CD4+ compartment were sorted using CD45RO/CCR7/CD25/CD127/CD95/CD27. What was sequenced were expressed TCRB transcripts, since all of the isolated RNA had been reverse transcribed. For naive, central memory and regulatory T cell samples, reads averaged around 3.6 million. Repertoires were generated with immunoSEQ multiplex PCR, while TCRdb's copy carries only in-frame clones and drops some. The sample lists 95,000 to 150,000 clones; around 17% were seen once. CDR1 is SGHRS, CDR2 YFSETQ, per germline. Between the trimmed V and J ends, which lost 0 bases and 7 bases, there was a span of 11 bases. The CDR3 has 15 amino acids. A remark on this clone: The antigen remains undetermined.

The study's findings and limits: TCRB CDR3s from Type 1 diabetes patients were moderately but significantly shorter in all four CD4+ subsets. The naive, central memory and Treg TCRB repertoires looked more alike in patients than they did in healthy donors.

This sequence was found in a man younger than 40 with type 1 diabetes. The specimen was central memory CD4+ T cells from blood. The chain joins TRBV5-1 to TRBJ1-6; D uncertain. The CDR3 spells CASSLEWRANSPLHF. CDR3 nucleotide sequence: TGCGCCAGCAGCTTGGAGTGGCGGGCGAATTCACCCCTCCACTTT.